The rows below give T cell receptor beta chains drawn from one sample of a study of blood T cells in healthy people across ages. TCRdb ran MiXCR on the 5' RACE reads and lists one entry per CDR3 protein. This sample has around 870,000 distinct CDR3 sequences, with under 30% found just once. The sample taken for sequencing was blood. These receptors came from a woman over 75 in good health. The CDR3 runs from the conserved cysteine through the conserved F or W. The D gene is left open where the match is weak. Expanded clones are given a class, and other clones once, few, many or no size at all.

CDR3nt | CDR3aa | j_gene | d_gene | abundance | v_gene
TGTGCCATCAGGAGGACACTGAACACTGAAGCTTTCTTT | CAIRRTLNTEAFF | TRBJ1-1 | NA | few | TRBV10-3
TGTGCCAGCAGCGTAGCGGGGCGGTACACAGATACGCAGTATTTT | CASSVAGRYTDTQYF | TRBJ2-3 | TRBD2 | few | TRBV25-1
TGTGCCAGCAGCTTATTGTATCGGGACTCCAAGTTCTTC | CASSLLYRDSKFF | TRBJ2-1 | NA | many | TRBV7-2
TGTGCCACCAGTGATCACACTAGCGGGGGGGATGGTGAGCAGTTCTTC | CATSDHTSGGDGEQFF | TRBJ2-1 | TRBD2 | once | TRBV24-1
TGTGCCACCAGTGATTTCCGGGATGGCTACACCTTC | CATSDFRDGYTF | TRBJ1-2 | NA | NA | TRBV24-1
TGTGCCAGCAGTTCCCAATCCCATCTACGGGAGCAGTTCTTC | CASSSQSHLREQFF | TRBJ2-1 | NA | many | TRBV6-2/TRBV6-3
TGCAGTGCTGGCAGGGGTTCAGGCACAGATACGCAGTATTTT | CSAGRGSGTDTQYF | TRBJ2-3 | NA | many | TRBV20-1
TGTGCCAGCAGGGACTCTGCCAAGACCCAGTACTTC | CASRDSAKTQYF | TRBJ2-5 | NA | many | TRBV5-5
TGTGCCAGCAGCCCCAGAGTGACTAGCGGGATGTGGGATACGCAGTATTTT | CASSPRVTSGMWDTQYF | TRBJ2-3 | TRBD2 | NA | TRBV27
TGTGCCAGCAGCTTAGTAGCGGGGGCCCTCAGGGAGCAGTTCTTC | CASSLVAGALREQFF | TRBJ2-1 | TRBD2 | many | TRBV7-2
TGCAGTGCTCGGGTCTCTAGCCCTAGCCCCTCCTACAATGAGCAGTTCTTC | CSARVSSPSPSYNEQFF | TRBJ2-1 | NA | many | TRBV20-1
TGCAGTGCTAGATTTCCAGATTATAGCAATCAGCCCCAGCATTTT | CSARFPDYSNQPQHF | TRBJ1-5 | NA | many | TRBV20-1
TGCAGTGCTCACCATGGGGCCCCGCTGGGAAATGAGCAGTTCTTC | CSAHHGAPLGNEQFF | TRBJ2-1 | NA | many | TRBV20-1
TGTGCCAGCAGCCTCCGGACAGTAGATTCACCCCTCCACTTT | CASSLRTVDSPLHF | TRBJ1-6 | NA | many | TRBV7-6
TGCAGTGCTCCCTACCAGGGTGATGAGCAGTTCTTC | CSAPYQGDEQFF | TRBJ2-1 | NA | few | TRBV20-1
TGCGCCAGCAGCCAAGATCGGACTCGAGGGGGTGAGACCCAGTACTTC | CASSQDRTRGGETQYF | TRBJ2-5 | NA | NA | TRBV4-1
TGTGCCAGCAGTGGATTGGGACAGGGTCAAGAGACCCAGTACTTC | CASSGLGQGQETQYF | TRBJ2-5 | TRBD1 | many | TRBV27
TGTGCCAGCTCATTCGTCGAACGGGAAAAACTGTTTTTT | CASSFVEREKLFF | TRBJ1-4 | NA | NA | TRBV18
TGCGCCAGCAGCTTGGGGGAGGATTACAATGAGCAGTTCTTC | CASSLGEDYNEQFF | TRBJ2-1 | NA | NA | TRBV5-1
TGTGCCAGCAGTCGAGCCGGGGCTCTTGGGGAGACCCAGTACTTC | CASSRAGALGETQYF | TRBJ2-5 | NA | many | TRBV13
TGTGCCAGCGAATCGGGACAGGGCAACTATGGCTACACCTTC | CASESGQGNYGYTF | TRBJ1-2 | TRBD1 | few | TRBV28
TGCAGCGTAGAGACAGGGAGTGGCTACGAGCAGTACTTC | CSVETGSGYEQYF | TRBJ2-7 | TRBD1 | NA | TRBV29-1
TGTGCCAGCAGCCCGCAGACAGTTTTATCTAACTATGGCTACACCTTC | CASSPQTVLSNYGYTF | TRBJ1-2 | NA | few | TRBV7-8
TGTGCCATCAGCCAGAGACTAGCGGGAGTTCCGCCTTTCGGGACCCAGTACTTC | CAISQRLAGVPPFGTQYF | TRBJ2-5 | TRBD2 | NA | TRBV10-3
TGCAGTGCTAGAGATCAATGGTTGTTGCATTCACCCCTCCACTTT | CSARDQWLLHSPLHF | TRBJ1-6 | NA | many | TRBV20-1
TGCGCCAGCAGAAAAAACACAGATACGCAGTATTTT | CASRKNTDTQYF | TRBJ2-3 | NA | many | TRBV5-1
TGTGCCAGCAGTCGAGGGGTTAGTGGCACTGAAGCTTTCTTT | CASSRGVSGTEAFF | TRBJ1-1 | NA | many | TRBV6-2/TRBV6-3
TGTGCCATCAGTCGGGGGGGAGGAGAGACCCAGTACTTC | CAISRGGGETQYF | TRBJ2-5 | TRBD2 | few | TRBV10-3
TGCGCCAGCAGCAGGCGACAAGCCAACTCTGGGGCCAACGTCCTGACTTTC | CASSRRQANSGANVLTF | TRBJ2-6 | NA | many | TRBV5-1
TGTGCCAGCAGCCATCTGACAGGGGATTCCTACAATGAGCAGTACTTC | CASSHLTGDSYNEQYF | TRBJ2-7 | TRBD1 | NA | TRBV11-2
TGTGCCAGCAGGATTTTTATGAGTGGACTCTTCGATGGCTACACCTTC | CASRIFMSGLFDGYTF | TRBJ1-2 | NA | NA | TRBV28
TGTGCCAGCAGCTTAAATCGGGACAGGACATGGGAGACCCAGTACTTC | CASSLNRDRTWETQYF | TRBJ2-5 | TRBD1 | many | TRBV11-2
TGTGCCAGCAGCTTAGATTGGACGGGGGGAGAGTTCTTC | CASSLDWTGGEFF | TRBJ2-1 | TRBD2 | NA | TRBV11-2
TGTGCCAGCTCACCACCGGGGACAGGGTCCTATGGCTACACCTTC | CASSPPGTGSYGYTF | TRBJ1-2 | TRBD1 | many | TRBV18
TGTGCCAGCAGCTCGCTCGATAATGAGCAGTACTTC | CASSSLDNEQYF | TRBJ2-5 | NA | few | TRBV7-9
TGTGCCAGCAGCCCAACCACAGGGAGCAATCAGCCCCAGCATTTT | CASSPTTGSNQPQHF | TRBJ1-5 | NA | few | TRBV3-1
TGTGCCAGCACTAAGCCGGGATCTCAAGAGGCCCAGTTCTTC | CASTKPGSQEAQFF | TRBJ2-1 | NA | NA | TRBV6-6
TGTGCCAGCAGAACCGGGACAGGGGTTAACTACGAGCAGTACTTC | CASRTGTGVNYEQYF | TRBJ2-7 | TRBD1 | many | TRBV6-5
TGCGCCAGCAGCTTGGAGTTACCCGATACGCAGTATTTT | CASSLELPDTQYF | TRBJ2-3 | NA | NA | TRBV5-1
TGTGCCAGCAGACCGGGACTAGCGGTTGGGTTCTCCTACAATGAGCAGTTCTTC | CASRPGLAVGFSYNEQFF | TRBJ2-1 | TRBD2 | NA | TRBV7-9
TGTACCAGCAGTAACCAGCGGGGGGGCCGTGAGACCCAGTACTTC | CTSSNQRGGRETQYF | TRBJ2-5 | TRBD2 | NA | TRBV6-5
TGTGCCAGCAGCCGACAGGCCGCGAACACCGGGGAGCTGTTTTTT | CASSRQAANTGELFF | TRBJ2-2 | NA | NA | TRBV7-2
TGTGCCAGCAGTTTACCTTCCGGACCTGGTGAGCAGTTCTTC | CASSLPSGPGEQFF | TRBJ2-1 | NA | many | TRBV28
TGTGCCAGCAGTCCAGTGTCGCAGGGAGCCAAAAACATTCAGTACTTC | CASSPVSQGAKNIQYF | TRBJ2-4 | NA | many | TRBV12-3/TRBV12-4
TGTGCCAGCAGCTTTATTACTGACACCGGGGAGCTGTTTTTT | CASSFITDTGELFF | TRBJ2-2 | NA | NA | TRBV11-3